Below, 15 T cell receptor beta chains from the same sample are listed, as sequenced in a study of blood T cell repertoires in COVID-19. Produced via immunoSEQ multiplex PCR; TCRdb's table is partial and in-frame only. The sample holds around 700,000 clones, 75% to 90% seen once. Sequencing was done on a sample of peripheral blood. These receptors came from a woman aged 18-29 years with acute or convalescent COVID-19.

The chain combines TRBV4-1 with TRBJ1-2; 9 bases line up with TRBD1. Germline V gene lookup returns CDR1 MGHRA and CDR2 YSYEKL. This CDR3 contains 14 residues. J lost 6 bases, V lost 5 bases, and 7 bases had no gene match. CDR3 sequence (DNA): TGCGCCAGCAGCGTACAGGGGGCGATTGATGGCTACACCTTC. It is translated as CASSVQGAIDGYTF.

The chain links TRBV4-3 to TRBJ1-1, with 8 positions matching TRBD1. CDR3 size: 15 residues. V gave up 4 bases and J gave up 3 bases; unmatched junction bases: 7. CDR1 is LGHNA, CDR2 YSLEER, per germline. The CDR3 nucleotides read TGCGCCAGCAGCCTTACAGGGGGGTTGGACACTGAAGCTTTCTTT. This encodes CASSLTGGLDTEAFF.

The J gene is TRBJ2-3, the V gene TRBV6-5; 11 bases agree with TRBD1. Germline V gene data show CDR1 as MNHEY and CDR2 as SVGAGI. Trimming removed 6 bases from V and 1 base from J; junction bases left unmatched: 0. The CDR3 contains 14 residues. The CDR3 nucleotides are TGTGCCAGCAGGGGACAGGGGGGCACAGATACGCAGTATTTT. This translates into CASRGQGGTDTQYF.

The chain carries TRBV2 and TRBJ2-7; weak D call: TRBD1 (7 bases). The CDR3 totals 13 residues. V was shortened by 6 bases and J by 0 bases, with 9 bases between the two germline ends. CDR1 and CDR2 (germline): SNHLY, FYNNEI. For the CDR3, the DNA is TGTGCCAGCAGGCGGGACAGCTCCTACGAGCAGTACTTC. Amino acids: CASRRDSSYEQYF. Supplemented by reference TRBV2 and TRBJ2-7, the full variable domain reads EPEVTQTPSHQVTQMGQEVILRCVPISNHLYFYWYRQILGQKVEFLVSFYNNEISEKSEIFDDQFSVERPDGSNFTLKIRSTKLEDSAMYFCASRRDSSYEQYFGPGTRLTVT.

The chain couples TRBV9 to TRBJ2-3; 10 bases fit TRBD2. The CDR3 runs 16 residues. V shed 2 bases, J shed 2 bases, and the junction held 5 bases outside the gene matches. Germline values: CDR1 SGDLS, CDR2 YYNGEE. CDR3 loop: CASSVGTSEDTDTQYF. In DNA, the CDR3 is TGTGCCAGCAGCGTGGGGACTAGCGAGGACACAGATACGCAGTATTTT.

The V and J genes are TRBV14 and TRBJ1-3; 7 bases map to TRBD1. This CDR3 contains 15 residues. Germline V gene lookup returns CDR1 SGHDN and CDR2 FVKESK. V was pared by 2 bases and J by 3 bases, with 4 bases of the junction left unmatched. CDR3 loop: CASSQQGDFGNTIYF. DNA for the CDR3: TGTGCCAGCAGCCAACAGGGGGATTTTGGAAACACCATATATTTT.

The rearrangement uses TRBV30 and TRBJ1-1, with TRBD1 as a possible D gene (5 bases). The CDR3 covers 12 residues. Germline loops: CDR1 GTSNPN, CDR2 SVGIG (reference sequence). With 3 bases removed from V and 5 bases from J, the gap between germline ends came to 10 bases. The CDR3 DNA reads TGTGCCTGGAGGCCACAGGTGACTGAAGCTTTCTTT. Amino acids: CAWRPQVTEAFF. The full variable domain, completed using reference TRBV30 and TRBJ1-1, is SQTIHQWPATLVQPVGSPLSLECTVEGTSNPNLYWYRQAAGRGLQLLFYSVGIGQISSEVPQNLSASRPQDRQFILSSKKLLLSDSGFYLCAWRPQVTEAFFGQGTRLTVV.

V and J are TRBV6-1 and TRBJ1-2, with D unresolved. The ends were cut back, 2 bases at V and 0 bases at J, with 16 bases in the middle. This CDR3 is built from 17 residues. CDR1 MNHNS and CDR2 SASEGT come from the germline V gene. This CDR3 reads CASSEKSEGPSNYGYTF. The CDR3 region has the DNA TGTGCCAGCAGTGAAAAGTCGGAGGGCCCTTCTAACTATGGCTACACCTTC.

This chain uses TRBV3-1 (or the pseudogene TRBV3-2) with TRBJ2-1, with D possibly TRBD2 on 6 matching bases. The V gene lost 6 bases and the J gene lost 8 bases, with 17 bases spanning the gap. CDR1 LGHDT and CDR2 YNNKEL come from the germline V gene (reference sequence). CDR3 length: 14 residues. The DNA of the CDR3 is TGTGCCAGCAGGATTAGCGGCCCTGCTTATGAGCAGTTCTTC. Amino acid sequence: CASRISGPAYEQFF.

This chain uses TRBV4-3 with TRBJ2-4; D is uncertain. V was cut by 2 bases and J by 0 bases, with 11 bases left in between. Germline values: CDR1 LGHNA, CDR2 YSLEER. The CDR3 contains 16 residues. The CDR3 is CASSQLPTQAKNIQYF. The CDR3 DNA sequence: TGCGCCAGCAGCCAACTCCCGACACAAGCCAAAAACATTCAGTACTTC.

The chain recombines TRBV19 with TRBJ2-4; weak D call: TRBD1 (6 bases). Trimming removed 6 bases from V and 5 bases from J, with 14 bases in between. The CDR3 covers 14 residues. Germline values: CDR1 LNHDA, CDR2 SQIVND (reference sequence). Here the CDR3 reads CASRAGARENIQYF. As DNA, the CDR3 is TGTGCCAGTAGGGCAGGGGCGCGGGAAAACATTCAGTACTTC.

Here the CDR3 reads CVSGETANSPLHF. The CDR3 nucleotides read TGTGTCTCAGGTGAAACGGCAAATTCACCCCTCCACTTT. The genes are TRBV28 and TRBJ1-6; D gene unclear. The CDR3 spans 13 residues. Germline values: CDR1 MDHEN, CDR2 SYDVKM.

For the CDR3, the DNA is TGTGCCAGCTCGGCCCGGGACAGGGGTAATGAAAAACTGTTTTTT. It is translated as CASSARDRGNEKLFF. The chain is built from TRBV18 and TRBJ1-4; 10 nucleotides align to TRBD1. Germline CDR1 reads KGHSH; CDR2 reads LQKENI. The CDR3 sequence is 15 residues long. J lost 4 bases, V lost 6 bases, and 5 bases had no gene match.

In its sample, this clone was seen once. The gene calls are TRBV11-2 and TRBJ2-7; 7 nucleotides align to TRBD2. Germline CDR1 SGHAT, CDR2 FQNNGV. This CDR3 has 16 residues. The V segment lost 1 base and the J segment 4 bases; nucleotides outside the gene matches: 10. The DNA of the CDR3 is TGTGCCAGCAGCTTAGCCTACGGGAGGCAACCTTACGAGCAGTACTTC. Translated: CASSLAYGRQPYEQYF.

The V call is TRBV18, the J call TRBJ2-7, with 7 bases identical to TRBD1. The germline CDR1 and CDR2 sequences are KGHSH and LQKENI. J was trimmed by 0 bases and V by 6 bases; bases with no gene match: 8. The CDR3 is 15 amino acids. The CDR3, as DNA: TGTGCCAGCTCTCACCCGGGACAGAGCTCCTACGAGCAGTACTTC. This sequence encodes CASSHPGQSSYEQYF.